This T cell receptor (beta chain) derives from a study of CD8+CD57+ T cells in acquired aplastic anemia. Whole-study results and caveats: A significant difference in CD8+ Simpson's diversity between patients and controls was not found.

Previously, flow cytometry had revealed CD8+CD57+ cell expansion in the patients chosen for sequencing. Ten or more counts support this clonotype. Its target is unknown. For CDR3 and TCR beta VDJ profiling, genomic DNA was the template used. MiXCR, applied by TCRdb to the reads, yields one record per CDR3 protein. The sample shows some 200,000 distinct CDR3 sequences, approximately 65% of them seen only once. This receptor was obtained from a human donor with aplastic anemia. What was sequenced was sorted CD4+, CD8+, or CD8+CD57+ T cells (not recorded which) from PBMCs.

The CDR3: CASSPTGYNEQYF. The CDR3 DNA reads as TGTGCCAGCAGCCCGACGGGTTACAACGAGCAGTACTTC. The chain couples TRBV14 to TRBJ2-7, with D hard to call. CDR1 is SGHDN, CDR2 FVKESK, per germline. Trimming stripped 4 bases from V and 5 bases from J, with 12 bases between. This CDR3 has 13 residues.